This paragraph covers one TCR beta chain sequence. This sample is drawn from a study of blood T cell repertoires in COVID-19. Study context: COVID-19 samples collected from the United States, Italy and Spain covered acute and convalescent phases. T cells, B-cell-depleted T cells, or PBMCs supplied cDNA or gDNA.

Authors' processing steps: How many nucleated cells were present was estimated from reference gene primer amplification. Data came from immunoSEQ multiplex PCR; TCRdb stores just in-frame clones and leaves some out. V, J and clone size derive from that table, while D and trimming were established from the DNA sequence. The sample yields approximately 65,000 clones, roughly nine tenths seen once. Deletions cut 6 bases from V and 1 base from J, with 9 bases between. Germline CDR1 and CDR2: LNHDA and SQIVND (reference sequence). The CDR3 covers 14 residues. The chain couples TRBV19 to TRBJ2-2; TRBD2 is a possible D gene (6 bases). The clonotype comes from a woman aged 45-65 years with active COVID-19. Sequences were obtained from peripheral blood. CDR3 residues: CASSPGGNTGELFF. CDR3 coding DNA: TGTGCCAGTAGCCCCGGGGGGAACACCGGGGAGCTGTTTTTT.